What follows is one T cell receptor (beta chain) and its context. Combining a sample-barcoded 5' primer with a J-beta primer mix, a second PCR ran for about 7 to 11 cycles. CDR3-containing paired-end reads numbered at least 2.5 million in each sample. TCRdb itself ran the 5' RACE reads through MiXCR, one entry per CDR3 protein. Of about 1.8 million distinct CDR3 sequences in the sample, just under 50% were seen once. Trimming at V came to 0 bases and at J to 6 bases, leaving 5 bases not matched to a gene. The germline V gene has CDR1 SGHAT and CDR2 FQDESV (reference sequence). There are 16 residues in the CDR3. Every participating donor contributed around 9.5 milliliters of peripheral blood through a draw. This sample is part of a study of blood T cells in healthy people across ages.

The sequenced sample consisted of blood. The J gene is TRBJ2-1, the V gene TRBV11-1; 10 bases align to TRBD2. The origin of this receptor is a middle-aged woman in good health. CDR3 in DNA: TGTGCCAGCAGCTTAGCCGGGACTAGCGTAGTCAATGAGCAGTTCTTC. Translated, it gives CASSLAGTSVVNEQFF. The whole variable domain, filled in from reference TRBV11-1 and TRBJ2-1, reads EAEVAQSPRYKITEKSQAVAFWCDPISGHATLYWYRQILGQGPELLVQFQDESVVDDSQLPKDRFSAERLKGVDSTLKIQPAELGDSAMYLCASSLAGTSVVNEQFFGPGTRLTVL.